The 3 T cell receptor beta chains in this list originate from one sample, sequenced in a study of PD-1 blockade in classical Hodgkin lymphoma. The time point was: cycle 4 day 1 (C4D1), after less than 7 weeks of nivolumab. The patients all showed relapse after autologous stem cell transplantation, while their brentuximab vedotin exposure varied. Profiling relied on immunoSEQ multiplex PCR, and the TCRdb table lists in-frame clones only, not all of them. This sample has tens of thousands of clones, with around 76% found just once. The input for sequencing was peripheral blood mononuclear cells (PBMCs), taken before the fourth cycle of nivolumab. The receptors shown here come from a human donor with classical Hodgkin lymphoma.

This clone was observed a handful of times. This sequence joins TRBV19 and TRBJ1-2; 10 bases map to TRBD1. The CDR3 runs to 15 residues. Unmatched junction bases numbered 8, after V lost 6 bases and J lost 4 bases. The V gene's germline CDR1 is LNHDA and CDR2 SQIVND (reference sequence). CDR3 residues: CASSRQGATSYGYTF. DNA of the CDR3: TGTGCCAGTAGCAGACAGGGGGCAACCAGCTATGGCTACACCTTC.

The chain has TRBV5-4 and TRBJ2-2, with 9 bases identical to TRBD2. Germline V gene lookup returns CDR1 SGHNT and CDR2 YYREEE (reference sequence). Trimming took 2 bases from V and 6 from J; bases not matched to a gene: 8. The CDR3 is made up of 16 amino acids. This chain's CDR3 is CASSLSGRIPPGELFF. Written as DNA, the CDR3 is TGTGCCAGCAGCTTAAGCGGGAGGATTCCACCCGGGGAGCTGTTTTTT.

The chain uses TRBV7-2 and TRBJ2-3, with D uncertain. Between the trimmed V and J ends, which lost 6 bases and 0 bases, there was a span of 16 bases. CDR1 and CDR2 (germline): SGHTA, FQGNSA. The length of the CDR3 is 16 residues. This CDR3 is CASSSKRAASTDTQYF. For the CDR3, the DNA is TGTGCCAGCAGTTCCAAAAGGGCAGCTAGCACAGATACGCAGTATTTT.